In this sample, the clone carrying this T cell receptor beta chain turned up many times. Its matching antigen is unknown. V was shortened by 4 bases and J by 8 bases, with 21 bases between the two germline ends. This CDR3 spans 16 amino acids. Per germline, CDR1 SGDLS and CDR2 YYNGEE. From roughly 0.4 ug of RNA, a library with molecular barcoded alpha/delta and beta/gamma adaptors was made. TCRdb passed the reads through MiXCR, listing each CDR3 protein once. The sample yields about 130,000 distinct CDR3 sequences, 13% seen once. This sample is part of a study of read filtering for tumor transcriptome and immune sequencing. Study results and limitations: IR-seq captured clonotypes deeper and more reliably than RNA-seq.

The rearrangement links TRBV9 to TRBJ1-4; D may be TRBD1 (5 bases). The sequence derives from a donor at least 40 years old with multiple myeloma. The sequenced sample was a population of CD138-negative cells sorted from bone marrow. CDR3 sequence reads: CASSPLSGGSPEKLFF. The DNA for the CDR3 is TGTGCCAGCAGCCCGTTAAGTGGGGGGTCTCCCGAAAAACTGTTTTTT.